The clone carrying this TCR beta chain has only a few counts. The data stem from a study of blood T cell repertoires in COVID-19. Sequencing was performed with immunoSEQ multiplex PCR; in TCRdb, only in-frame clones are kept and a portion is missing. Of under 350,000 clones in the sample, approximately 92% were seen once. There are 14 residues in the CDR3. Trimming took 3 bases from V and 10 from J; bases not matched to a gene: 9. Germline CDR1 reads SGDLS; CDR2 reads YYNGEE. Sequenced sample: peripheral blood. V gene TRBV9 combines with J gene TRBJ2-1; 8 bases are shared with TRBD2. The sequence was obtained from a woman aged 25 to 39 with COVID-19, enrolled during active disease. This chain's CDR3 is CASSASGAGGEQFF. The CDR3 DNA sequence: TGTGCCAGCAGCGCCAGCGGCGCGGGAGGCGAGCAGTTCTTC.